This is a list of T cell receptor beta chains from one sample in a study of T cells of healthy individuals. TCRdb fed the 5' RACE reads into MiXCR, producing one record per CDR3 protein. This table holds about 53,000 distinct CDR3 sequences, 14% to 15% found once. The receptors originated from a human donor in good health. Both conserved end residues are part of each CDR3. A D gene is named only where the DNA matches it firmly. Clone size is shown for a subset of rows, as once, few, many or a class of expanded clone.

J gene,V gene,D gene,clone size,CDR3 DNA,CDR3 protein
TRBJ1-4,TRBV10-3,-,many,TGTGCCATCAGTGAGGTTGGACAGACAAATGAAAAACTGTTTTTT,CAISEVGQTNEKLFF
TRBJ2-7,TRBV2,-,many,TGTGCCAAAGAGGGGAGGGGACAGCCCTACGAGCAGTACTTC,CAKEGRGQPYEQYF
TRBJ2-5,TRBV5-1,TRBD2,few,TGCGCCAGCAGCTCCGGGACTAGCGGGTTGGGGGGCCAAGAGACCCAGTACTTC,CASSSGTSGLGGQETQYF
TRBJ1-4,TRBV7-2,-,many,TGTGCCAGCAGCTTAGTGTGGCAGGGTGAAAAACTGTTTTTT,CASSLVWQGEKLFF
TRBJ2-4,TRBV30,-,few,TGTGCCTGGAATCGGGGAAATAAAAACATTCAGTACTTC,CAWNRGNKNIQYF
TRBJ1-5,TRBV6-2/TRBV6-3,-,-,TGTGCCAGCAGTTACGGGAGGGCCACGGGGCTTTATAGCAATCAGCCCCAGCATTTT,CASSYGRATGLYSNQPQHF
TRBJ1-2,TRBV5-1,TRBD1,few,TGCGCCAGCAGCTTGGATTTGGGACAGGAGCCCTATGGCTACACCTTC,CASSLDLGQEPYGYTF
TRBJ2-2,TRBV20-1,TRBD2,many,TGCAGTGCTGGTGGGACTAGCAGAAACACCGGGGAGCTGTTTTTT,CSAGGTSRNTGELFF
TRBJ2-3,TRBV10-3,TRBD2,-,TGTGCCATCGCCGGACTAGCGGGGACCACAGATACGCAGTATTTT,CAIAGLAGTTDTQYF
TRBJ2-3,TRBV10-3,TRBD1,few,TGTGCCATCAGTGTAAGGACAGGGGGCACAGATACGCAGTATTTT,CAISVRTGGTDTQYF
TRBJ2-3,TRBV7-9,TRBD2,-,TGTGCCAGCGCGATCCCCACTAGCGAACATACGCAGTATTTT,CASAIPTSEHTQYF
TRBJ2-6,TRBV5-6,-,few,TGTGCCAGCACCCAGCCGGTCGGCCGCCCTGGGGCCAACGTCCTGACTTTC,CASTQPVGRPGANVLTF
TRBJ2-2,TRBV11-2,-,few,TGTGCCAGCAGCCGAGGGGGGGGCCAAAACACCGGGGAGCTGTTTTTT,CASSRGGGQNTGELFF
TRBJ2-1,TRBV5-1,-,-,TGCGCCAGCAGCTTGGGACAGGAGTACAATGAGCAGTTCTTC,CASSLGQEYNEQFF
TRBJ2-2,TRBV5-4,TRBD2,-,TGTGCCAGCAGCCGGAGCGGGAGTTACACCGGGGAGCTGTTTTTT,CASSRSGSYTGELFF
TRBJ2-6,TRBV5-1,TRBD2,few,TGCGCCAGCAGCTTGGCTAGCGGGAGTCCTGGGGCCAACGTCCTGACTTTC,CASSLASGSPGANVLTF
TRBJ2-3,TRBV18,TRBD2,many,TGTGCCAGCTCACCGCCCAGCAGCGGGGCGTTCACAGATACGCAGTATTTT,CASSPPSSGAFTDTQYF
TRBJ2-7,TRBV6-1,-,many,TGTGCCAGCCGGGATTTTGATTCGTCCGAGCAGTACTTC,CASRDFDSSEQYF
TRBJ2-1,TRBV29-1,-,many,TGCAGCGTTGTAAGGGCCAATGAGCAGTTCTTC,CSVVRANEQFF